This T cell receptor (beta chain) was retrieved from a study of T cells in Graves' hyperthyroidism and ophthalmopathy. The study, taken as a whole, reports: Blood shared most expanded thyroid clonotypes above 0.001.

The J segment lost 5 bases and the V segment lost 4 bases, leaving 7 bases of the junction unmatched. Germline CDR1 MDHEN, CDR2 SYDVKM. The CDR3 length is 15 residues. Template material for amplifying TCR beta CDR3 regions consisted of RNA transcripts. HTBI primers drove first-round RT-PCR of the TCR CDR3. TCRdb used MiXCR to reprocess the multiplex PCR reads, holding one entry per CDR3 protein. The table has a few hundred thousand distinct CDR3 sequences, more than 15% seen once; the top ten hold around 7.8%. This clonotype has at least ten counts. Its antigen is unidentified. The rearrangement links TRBV28 to TRBJ1-1; 10 bases are shared with TRBD1. Sequences were obtained from blood. The receptor was isolated from a woman aged 25 to 39 with Graves' hyperthyroidism. The chain's CDR3 is CASSYGDRGGTEAFF. The CDR3 DNA reads TGTGCCAGCAGTTATGGGGACAGGGGTGGTACTGAAGCTTTCTTT.